This is a list of T cell receptor beta chains from one sample in a study of cytomegalovirus exposure and HLA in healthy donors. Measured with immunoSEQ multiplex PCR; TCRdb has only the in-frame clones, and not every one. Of approximately 65,000 clones in the sample, 94% were seen once. Sequencing was done on a sample of PBMCs. Receptor source: a woman in her late teens or twenties in good health and CMV-seronegative. The conserved cysteine and the conserved F or W are not part of the CDR3 here.

CDR3aa	v_gene	j_gene
ASRTAGAPDTQY	TRBV19	TRBJ2-3
ASRRSNYEQY	TRBV27	TRBJ2-7
ASSLAGTGEKLF	TRBV28	TRBJ1-4
ASRTAANYGYT	TRBV5-6	TRBJ1-2
ASGDRDHNEQF	TRBV11-2	TRBJ2-1
ASSQGPGQTGNTIY	TRBV4-1	TRBJ1-3
ATSPTSTYEQY	TRBV15	TRBJ2-7
ASSPGHLNYGYT	TRBV11-2	TRBJ1-2
ASSLRQGDNQPQH	TRBV11-2	TRBJ1-5
ASSSLAGTGGYEQY	TRBV28	TRBJ2-7
ASREPGQGENSPLH	TRBV6-1	TRBJ1-6
ASSPGGVYEQY	TRBV7-2	TRBJ2-7
AWTPGTANTGELF	TRBV30	TRBJ2-2
ASRPGQGAGDTQY	TRBV9	TRBJ2-3
ASSASGSAGTDTQY	TRBV25-1	TRBJ2-3